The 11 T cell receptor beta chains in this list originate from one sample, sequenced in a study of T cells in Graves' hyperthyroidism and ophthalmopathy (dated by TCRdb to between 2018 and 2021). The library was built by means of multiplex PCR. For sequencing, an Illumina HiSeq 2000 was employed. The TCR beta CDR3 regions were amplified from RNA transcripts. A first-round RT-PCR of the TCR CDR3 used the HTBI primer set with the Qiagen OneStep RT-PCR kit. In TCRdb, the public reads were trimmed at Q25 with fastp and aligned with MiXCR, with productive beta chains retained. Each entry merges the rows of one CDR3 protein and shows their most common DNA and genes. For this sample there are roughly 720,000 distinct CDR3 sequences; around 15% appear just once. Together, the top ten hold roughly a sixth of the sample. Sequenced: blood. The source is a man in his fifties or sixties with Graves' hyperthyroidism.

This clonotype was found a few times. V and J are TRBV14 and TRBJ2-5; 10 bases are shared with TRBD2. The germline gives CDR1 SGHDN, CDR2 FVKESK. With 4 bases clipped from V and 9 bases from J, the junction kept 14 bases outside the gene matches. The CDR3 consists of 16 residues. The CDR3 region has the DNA TGTGCCAGCAGCCGAAGGCAGAGCGGGAGGGCCCATCCCCAGTACTTC. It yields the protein CASSRRQSGRAHPQYF.

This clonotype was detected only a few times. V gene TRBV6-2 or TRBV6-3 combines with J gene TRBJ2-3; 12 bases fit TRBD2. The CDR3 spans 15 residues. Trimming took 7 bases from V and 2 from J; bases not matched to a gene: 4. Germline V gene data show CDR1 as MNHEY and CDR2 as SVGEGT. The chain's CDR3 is CASKPSGRATDTQYF. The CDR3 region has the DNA TGTGCCAGCAAGCCTAGCGGGAGGGCCACAGATACGCAGTATTTT.

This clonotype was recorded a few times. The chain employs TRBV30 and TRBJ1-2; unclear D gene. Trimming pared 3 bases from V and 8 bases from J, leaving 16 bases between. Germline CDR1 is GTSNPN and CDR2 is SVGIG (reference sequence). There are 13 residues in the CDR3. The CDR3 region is CAWSPGPNGGYTF. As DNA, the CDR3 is TGTGCCTGGAGCCCCGGCCCAAACGGCGGCTACACCTTC.

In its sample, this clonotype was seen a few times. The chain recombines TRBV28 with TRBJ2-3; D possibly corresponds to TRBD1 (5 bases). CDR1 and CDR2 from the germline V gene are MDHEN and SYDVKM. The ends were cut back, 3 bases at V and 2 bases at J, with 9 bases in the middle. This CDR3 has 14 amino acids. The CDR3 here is CASSLGQITDTQYF. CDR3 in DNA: TGTGCCAGCAGTTTGGGGCAGATCACAGATACGCAGTATTTT.

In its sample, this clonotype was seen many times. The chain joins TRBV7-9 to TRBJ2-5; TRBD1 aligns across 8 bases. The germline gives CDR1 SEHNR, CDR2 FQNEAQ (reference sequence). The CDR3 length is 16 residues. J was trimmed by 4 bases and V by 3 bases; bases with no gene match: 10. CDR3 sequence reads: CASSFLGQGGRETQYF. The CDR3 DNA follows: TGTGCCAGCAGCTTTCTTGGACAGGGTGGCCGAGAGACCCAGTACTTC.

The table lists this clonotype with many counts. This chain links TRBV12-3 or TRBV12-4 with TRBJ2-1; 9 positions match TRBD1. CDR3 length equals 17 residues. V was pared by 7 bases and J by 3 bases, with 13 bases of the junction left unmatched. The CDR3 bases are TGTGCCAGCACACAGCTTAAACCGGGACAGGGCTACAATGAGCAGTTCTTC. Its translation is CASTQLKPGQGYNEQFF.

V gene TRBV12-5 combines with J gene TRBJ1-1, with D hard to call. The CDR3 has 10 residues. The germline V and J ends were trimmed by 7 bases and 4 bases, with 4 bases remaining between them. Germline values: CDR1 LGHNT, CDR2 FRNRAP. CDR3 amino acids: CASAITEAFF. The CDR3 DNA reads TGTGCTAGTGCCATCACTGAAGCTTTCTTT.

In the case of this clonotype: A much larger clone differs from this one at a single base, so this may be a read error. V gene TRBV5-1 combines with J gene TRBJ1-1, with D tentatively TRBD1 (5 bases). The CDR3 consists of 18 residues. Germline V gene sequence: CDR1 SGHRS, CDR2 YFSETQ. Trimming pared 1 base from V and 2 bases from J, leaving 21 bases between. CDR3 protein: CASSLREIARGPNTEAFF. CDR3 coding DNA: TGCGCCAGCAGCTTGAGGGAGATAGCGAGGGGACCTAACACTGAAGCTTTCTTT.

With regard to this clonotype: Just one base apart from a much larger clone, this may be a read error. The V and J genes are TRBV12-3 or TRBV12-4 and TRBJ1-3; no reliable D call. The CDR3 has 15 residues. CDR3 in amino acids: CASSSRTSSGSTIYF. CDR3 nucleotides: TGTGCCAGCAGCTCCAGGACCAGCTCTGGAAGCACCATATATTTT.

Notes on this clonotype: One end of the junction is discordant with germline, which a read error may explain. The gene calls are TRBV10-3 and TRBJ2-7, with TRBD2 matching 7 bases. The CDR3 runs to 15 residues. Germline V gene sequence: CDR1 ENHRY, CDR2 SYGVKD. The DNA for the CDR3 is TGTGCCATCAGTGACGTTAGCGGGTTCGCCTACGGGCAGTACTTC. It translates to CAISDVSGFAYGQYF.

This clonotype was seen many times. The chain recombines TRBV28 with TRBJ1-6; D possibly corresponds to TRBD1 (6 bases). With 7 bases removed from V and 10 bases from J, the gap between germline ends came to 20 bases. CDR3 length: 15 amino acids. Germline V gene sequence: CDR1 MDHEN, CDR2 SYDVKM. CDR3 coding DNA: TGTGCCAGCACCTGGACAGCCGGAGAGAGATCACCCCTCCACTTT. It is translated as CASTWTAGERSPLHF. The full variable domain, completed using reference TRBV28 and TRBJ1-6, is DVKVTQSSRYLVKRTGEKVFLECVQDMDHENMFWYRQDPGLGLRLIYFSYDVKMKEKGDIPEGYSVSREKKERFSLILESASTNQTSMYLCASTWTAGERSPLHFGNGTRLTVT.